This entry describes one TCR beta chain. As yet, its antigen is unknown. This record comes from a study of pediatric ulcerative colitis. Findings and limits, study-wide: Rectal repertoires separated controls, mild-moderate and acute severe colitis. Compared with controls, ulcerative colitis showed greater blood-rectum clone sharing.

During colonoscopy, one to two rectal pinch biopsies were collected. Generated by immunoSEQ multiplex PCR, the TCRdb table keeps only in-frame clones and is missing some. The table has about 36,000 clones, less than 80% seen once. Sequenced sample: gut tissue. The source of this sequence is a boy younger than 18 with moderate ulcerative colitis.

The CDR3 region has the DNA TGTGCCAGCTCACCACGGGAAACCGAGACCCAGTACTTC. This codes for CASSPRETETQYF. This chain links TRBV18 with TRBJ2-5; no clear D. Trimming took 1 base from V and 5 from J, leaving 8 bases between them. Germline-derived CDR1 and CDR2 are KGHSH and LQKENI. This CDR3 is built from 13 residues.